These T cell receptor beta chains were read from a single sample in a study of blood T cell repertoires in COVID-19. The protocol was immunoSEQ multiplex PCR, while the TCRdb copy is restricted to in-frame clones and leaves out a portion. The profile covers about 150,000 clones, with roughly 83% appearing a single time and roughly 29% taken by the ten largest. The sample taken for sequencing was peripheral blood. These receptors were obtained from an older woman with acute or convalescent COVID-19. Both conserved end residues are part of each CDR3. The D gene is left open where the match is weak. Rows give clone size only sometimes, using once, few, many, or a class for an expanded clone.

>-|-|TRBJ1-4|TRBV7-6
TGTGCCAGCAGCTTAGCCCGTTCAACAGCAACTAATGAAAAACTGTTTTTT
CASSLARSTATNEKLFF
>few|-|TRBJ2-5|TRBV9
TGTGCCAGCACCCCGACAGGACAAGAGACCCAGTACTTC
CASTPTGQETQYF
>-|TRBD1|TRBJ1-2|TRBV24-1
TGTGCCACCGAGGGACAGGCGGGGGGCTACACCTTC
CATEGQAGGYTF
>once|-|TRBJ1-2|TRBV10-3
TGTGCCATCAGTCCGACAGCTGCTAACTATGGCTACACCTTC
CAISPTAANYGYTF
>once|TRBD1|TRBJ1-2|TRBV28
TGTGCCAGCAGTCTAGGGACAGGGGGGTTCTATGGCTACACCTTC
CASSLGTGGFYGYTF
>-|TRBD1|TRBJ1-2|TRBV3-1/TRBV3-2
TGTGCCAGCAGCCAAGTGGGACAGGGGGCCGGAGGCTACACCTTC
CASSQVGQGAGGYTF
>-|-|TRBJ1-6|TRBV27
TGTGCCAGCAGTTCCCGGACAAGCCCCCTTTATTCACCCCTCCACTTT
CASSSRTSPLYSPLHF
>-|TRBD2|TRBJ2-7|TRBV6-5
TGTGCCAGCAGTTACTCGTTGAGCGGGGGGGCCTACGAGCAGTACTTC
CASSYSLSGGAYEQYF
>-|-|TRBJ1-5|TRBV27
TGTGCCAGCAGTCCTTACAGGAGCAATCAGCCCCAGCATTTT
CASSPYRSNQPQHF
>-|TRBD1|TRBJ1-2|TRBV4-1
TGCGCCAGCAGCCCCGGACAGGGACCCAAAGACGGCTACACCTTC
CASSPGQGPKDGYTF
>once|-|TRBJ1-2|TRBV7-9
TGTGCCAGCAGCCCCGGGGACTATGGCTACACCTTC
CASSPGDYGYTF
>once|TRBD2|TRBJ2-3|TRBV7-2
TGTGCCAGCAGCTTAGACATAGCGGGGGGGAGCAGGAATACGCAGTATTTT
CASSLDIAGGSRNTQYF
>-|-|TRBJ1-2|TRBV2
TGTGCCAGCAGTGAATCTTTGGGAGTCGAAGGCTACACCTTC
CASSESLGVEGYTF
>-|-|TRBJ1-5|TRBV13
TGTGCCAGCAGCTTAGGTCGGGAGCCCCAGCATTTT
CASSLGREPQHF
>-|-|TRBJ1-5|TRBV18
TGTGCCAGCTCCCCTGAGGGTTATAGCAATCAGCCCCAGCATTTT
CASSPEGYSNQPQHF
>once|-|TRBJ1-2|TRBV5-1
TGCGCCAGCAGCTTGGACAGTGGCACTAACTATGGCTACACCTTC
CASSLDSGTNYGYTF
>-|-|TRBJ1-1|TRBV27
TGTGCCAGCAGATATAACAGGGTTGCTGAAGCTTTCTTT
CASRYNRVAEAFF
>-|-|TRBJ2-2|TRBV13
TGTGCCAGCAGCTTATACGACTACTCGAACACCGGGGAGCTGTTTTTT
CASSLYDYSNTGELFF
>-|TRBD2|TRBJ2-2|TRBV4-1
TGCGCCACCGCGAGACTAGCGGGGGGAAACACCGGGGAGCTGTTTTTT
CATARLAGGNTGELFF
>-|TRBD2|TRBJ2-1|TRBV5-4
TGTGCCAGCAGCGGAATGGCTAGCGGGGGATACAATGAGCAGTTCTTC
CASSGMASGGYNEQFF
>-|-|TRBJ1-2|TRBV12-3/TRBV12-4
TGTGCCAGCAGTAGGGGGGAGGGCTATGGCTACACCTTC
CASSRGEGYGYTF
>-|-|TRBJ1-4|TRBV19
TGTGCCAGTAGTTCCTCCGAAAAACTGTTTTTT
CASSSSEKLFF
>-|-|TRBJ2-1|TRBV5-4
TGTGCCAGCAGCTTTGACACCAGAACCTACAATGAGCAGTTCTTC
CASSFDTRTYNEQFF
>-|-|TRBJ2-1|TRBV18
TGTGCCAGCCGGGGGGGACAGCTCAATGAGCAGTTCTTC
CASRGGQLNEQFF
>-|-|TRBJ2-2|TRBV11-3
TGTGCCAGCAGCATGAGAAACACCGGGGAGCTGTTTTTT
CASSMRNTGELFF
>-|TRBD1|TRBJ1-1|TRBV29-1
TGCAGCGCCCTGGGACAGGGGAGCACTGAAGCTTTCTTT
CSALGQGSTEAFF
>-|TRBD2|TRBJ2-1|TRBV9
TGTGCCAGCAGCGCCCGGACTAGCGGGGGAAAAGATGAGCAGTTCTTC
CASSARTSGGKDEQFF
>-|-|TRBJ1-3|TRBV11-2
TGTGCCAGCAGCCCGACACAGGGAGAGGGTTCTGTTTTTGGAAACACCATATATTTT
CASSPTQGEGSVFGNTIYF
>-|-|TRBJ1-6|TRBV12-5
TGTGCTAGTGGTTTGAGACAGGCCAATTCACCCCTCCACTTT
CASGLRQANSPLHF
>-|-|TRBJ1-2|TRBV2
TGTGCCAGCACCGGGGTCTATGGCTACACCTTC
CASTGVYGYTF
>-|TRBD2|TRBJ2-7|TRBV24-1
TGTGCCACCAGTGATGCGACTAGCGGGGGGTACGAGCAGTACTTC
CATSDATSGGYEQYF
>-|TRBD1|TRBJ1-1|TRBV25-1
TGTGCCAGCAGCGGGACAGGGAAGGTAACTGAAGCTTTCTTT
CASSGTGKVTEAFF
>-|TRBD1|TRBJ2-1|TRBV5-1
TGCGCCAGCGCGGACAGGGAGCAGAATGAGCAGTTCTTC
CASADREQNEQFF
>-|TRBD1|TRBJ1-5|TRBV5-1
TGCGCCAGCAGCCTTGGCGGGACAGGGACCCAGCCCCAGCATTTT
CASSLGGTGTQPQHF
>-|TRBD2|TRBJ2-2|TRBV4-2
TGTGCCAGCAGCCCCCGGCCCCTACTAGCGGGGGATAACACCGGGGAGCTGTTTTTT
CASSPRPLLAGDNTGELFF
>-|-|TRBJ1-3|TRBV7-2
TGTGCCAGCAGCCCTGGGCCCGCTCGGGGTTCTGGAAACACCATATATTTT
CASSPGPARGSGNTIYF
>-|TRBD1|TRBJ1-5|TRBV19
TGTGCCAGTAGGACCGGGACAGGGTTTCTTCAGCCCCAGCATTTT
CASRTGTGFLQPQHF
>-|TRBD2|TRBJ2-7|TRBV4-1
TGCGCCAGCAGCCAACGGGCTAGCGGGGGACTACAGTACTTC
CASSQRASGGLQYF
>-|TRBD2|TRBJ2-5|TRBV3-1/TRBV3-2
TGTGCCAGCAGCCCCACGACTAGCGGGGGCCGGGAGACCCAGTACTTC
CASSPTTSGGRETQYF
>-|TRBD2|TRBJ2-7|TRBV19
TGTGCCAGTAGGGCCCGGGGGGGTTCCTACGAGCAGTACTTC
CASRARGGSYEQYF
>-|-|TRBJ1-5|TRBV4-1
TGCGCCAGCAGCCAAGTCGCGGGCCTCAATCAGCCCCAGCATTTT
CASSQVAGLNQPQHF
>-|TRBD2|TRBJ2-1|TRBV15
TGTGCCACCAGTAGTTCTAGCGGGGTATACAATGAGCAGTTCTTC
CATSSSSGVYNEQFF
>-|-|TRBJ1-5|TRBV11-3
TGTGCCACCGCGGGGGGACATAACAATCAGCCCCAGCATTTT
CATAGGHNNQPQHF
>once|TRBD1|TRBJ1-5|TRBV6-6
TGTGCCAGCAGGAGGACAGGGTCTTTTTATTTTGGGCCCCAGCATTTT
CASRRTGSFYFGPQHF
>-|TRBD2|TRBJ2-4|TRBV12-5
TGTGCTAGTGGTTTGGTGGCGGGGGTCAACATTCAGTACTTC
CASGLVAGVNIQYF
>-|-|TRBJ1-1|TRBV19
TGTGCCAGTACCGTTTTAGGAAGGGGGAGAGCTTTCTTT
CASTVLGRGRAFF
>-|TRBD1|TRBJ1-4|TRBV30
TGTGCCGGATCCCGGGACAGACAGAATGAAAAACTGTTTTTT
CAGSRDRQNEKLFF
>-|-|TRBJ1-1|TRBV2
TGTGCCAGCAGAGCGGGTGGGGTTAGCATGAACACTGAAGCTTTCTTT
CASRAGGVSMNTEAFF
>-|-|TRBJ2-1|TRBV10-1
TGCGCCAGCAGTGAGTCCGGGCGGGACAATGAGCAGTTCTTC
CASSESGRDNEQFF